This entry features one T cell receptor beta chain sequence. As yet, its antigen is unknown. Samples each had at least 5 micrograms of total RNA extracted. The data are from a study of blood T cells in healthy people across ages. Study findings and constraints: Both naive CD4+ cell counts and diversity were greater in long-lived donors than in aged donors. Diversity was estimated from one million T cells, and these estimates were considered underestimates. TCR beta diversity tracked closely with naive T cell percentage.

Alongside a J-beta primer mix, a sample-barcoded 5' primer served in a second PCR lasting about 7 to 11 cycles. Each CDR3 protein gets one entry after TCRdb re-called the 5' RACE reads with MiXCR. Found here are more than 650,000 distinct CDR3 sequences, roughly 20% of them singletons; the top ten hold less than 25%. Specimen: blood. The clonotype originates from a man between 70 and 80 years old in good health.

The CDR3 DNA reads as TGTGCCAGCACCTTGCAGGTAGCCAAAAACATTCAGTACTTC. Its translation is CASTLQVAKNIQYF. The chain has TRBV6-6 and TRBJ2-4, with D uncertain. V lost 7 bases and J 0 bases, leaving 10 bases between the germline ends. CDR3 length: 14 amino acids. CDR1 MNHNY and CDR2 SVGAGI come from the germline V gene (reference sequence).